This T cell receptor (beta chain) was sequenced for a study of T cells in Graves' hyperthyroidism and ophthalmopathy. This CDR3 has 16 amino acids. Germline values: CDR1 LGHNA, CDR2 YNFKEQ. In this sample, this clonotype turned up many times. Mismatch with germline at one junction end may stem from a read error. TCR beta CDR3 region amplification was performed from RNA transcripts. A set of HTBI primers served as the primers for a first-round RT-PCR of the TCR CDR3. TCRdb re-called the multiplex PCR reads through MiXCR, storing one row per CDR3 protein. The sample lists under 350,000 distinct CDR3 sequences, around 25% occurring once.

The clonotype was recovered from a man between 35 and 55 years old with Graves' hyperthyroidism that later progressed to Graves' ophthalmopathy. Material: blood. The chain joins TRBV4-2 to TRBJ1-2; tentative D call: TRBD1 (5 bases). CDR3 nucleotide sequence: TGTGCCAGCAGCCAAGATGGAACCCAGGGATTGTGGGGCTGCACCTTC. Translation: CASSQDGTQGLWGCTF.